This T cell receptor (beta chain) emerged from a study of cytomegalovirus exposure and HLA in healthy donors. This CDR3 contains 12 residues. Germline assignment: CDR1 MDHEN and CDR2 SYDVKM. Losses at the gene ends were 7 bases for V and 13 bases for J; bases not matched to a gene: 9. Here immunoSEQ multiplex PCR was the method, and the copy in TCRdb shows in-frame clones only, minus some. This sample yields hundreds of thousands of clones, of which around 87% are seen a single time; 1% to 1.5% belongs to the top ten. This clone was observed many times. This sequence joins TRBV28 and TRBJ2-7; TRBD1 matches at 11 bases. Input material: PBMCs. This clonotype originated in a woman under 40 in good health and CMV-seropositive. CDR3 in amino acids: CASTRGQGAPYF. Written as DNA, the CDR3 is TGTGCCAGCACGAGAGGACAGGGGGCTCCCTACTTC. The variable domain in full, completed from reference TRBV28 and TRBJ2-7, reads DVKVTQSSRYLVKRTGEKVFLECVQDMDHENMFWYRQDPGLGLRLIYFSYDVKMKEKGDIPEGYSVSREKKERFSLILESASTNQTSMYLCASTRGQGAPYFGPGTRLTVT.